The 6 T cell receptor beta chains reported below all come from one sample, sequenced in a study of glioma-infiltrating T cells. Using RNA template, CDR3s of TCR alpha and beta were amplified with iRepertoire arm-PCR. TCRdb independently ran MiXCR on the multiplex PCR reads; one entry per CDR3 protein. The sample carries 150,000 to 200,000 distinct CDR3 sequences, 43% recorded once. Sequenced sample: glioma tissue, nonneoplastic brain tissue, or PBMCs (not recorded which). Source of these receptors: a human donor with low-grade glioma or glioblastoma, undergoing nonglioma brain surgery, or in good health (not recorded which).

This clonotype was found many times. The chain links TRBV7-2 to TRBJ2-3; D uncertain. Trimming took 2 bases from V and 3 from J, leaving 15 bases between them. This CDR3 contains 16 residues. Germline CDR1 and CDR2: SGHTA and FQGNSA. Here the CDR3 DNA reads TGTGCCAGCAGCTTATCGCGGACCCTGAGGACAGATACGCAGTATTTT. The encoded protein is CASSLSRTLRTDTQYF.

The V call is TRBV4-1, the J call TRBJ2-3, with D unresolved. CDR1 and CDR2 from the germline V gene are MGHRA and YSYEKL. Between the trimmed V and J ends, which lost 7 bases and 1 base, there was a span of 12 bases. The CDR3 totals 14 residues. CDR3 loop: CASIHPLGTDTQYF. The CDR3 DNA sequence: TGCGCCAGCATCCATCCTCTTGGCACAGATACGCAGTATTTT.

Notes on this clonotype: The junction departs from germline at one end; a sequencing error may be responsible. The chain employs TRBV29-1 and TRBJ1-1; tentative D call: TRBD1 (5 bases). Germline CDR1 is SQVTM and CDR2 is ANQGSEA. The CDR3 runs to 13 residues. The CDR3 nucleotides are TGCAGCGGGGACGGGCTACCGAACACTGAAGCTCTCTTT. Protein product: CSGDGLPNTEALF.

For this clonotype: At one boundary the junction diverges from the germline segment, which might be a read error. This sequence joins TRBV12-3 or TRBV12-4 and TRBJ2-7, with TRBD2 matching 7 bases. CDR3 length: 13 amino acids. CDR3 region: CASSLAAGYDQYF. CDR3 DNA sequence: TGTGCCAGCAGCCTAGCGGCAGGCTACGATCAGTACTTC.

As concerns this clonotype: A much bigger clone sits one base away, suggesting this may be a read error. V gene TRBV20-1 combines with J gene TRBJ2-1; the D gene is possibly TRBD2 (5 bases). CDR3 size: 14 residues. V lost 5 bases and J lost 4, with 15 bases in between. In germline, CDR1 is DFQATT, CDR2 SNEGSKA (reference sequence). The CDR3 loop reads CSAEKAGSYNEQFF. In DNA form, the CDR3 reads TGCAGTGCTGAGAAGGCGGGCTCATACAATGAGCAGTTCTTC.

This chain links TRBV7-8 with TRBJ2-1, with a weak D call TRBD1 (5 bases). CDR3 length: 15 amino acids. Germline V gives CDR1 SGHVS, CDR2 FQNEAQ. Trimming took off 0 bases at V and 6 bases at J, with 12 bases between the two ends. The CDR3 DNA follows: TGTGCCAGCAGCTTAGCGGGGCCCTACAGCAATGAGCAGTTCTTC. Protein product: CASSLAGPYSNEQFF.